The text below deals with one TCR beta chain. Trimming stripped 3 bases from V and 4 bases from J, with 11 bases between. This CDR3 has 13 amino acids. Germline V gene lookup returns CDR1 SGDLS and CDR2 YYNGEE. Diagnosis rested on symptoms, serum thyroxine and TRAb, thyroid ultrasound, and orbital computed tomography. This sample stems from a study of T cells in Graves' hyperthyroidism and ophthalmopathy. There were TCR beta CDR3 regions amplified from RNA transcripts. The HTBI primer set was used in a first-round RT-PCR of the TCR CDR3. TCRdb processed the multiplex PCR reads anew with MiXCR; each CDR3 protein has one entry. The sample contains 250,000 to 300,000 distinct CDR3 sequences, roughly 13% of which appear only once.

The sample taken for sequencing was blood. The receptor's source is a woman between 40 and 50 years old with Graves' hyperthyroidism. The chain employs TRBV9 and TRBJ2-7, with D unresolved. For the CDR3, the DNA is TGTGCCAGCAGCGGGAGCGCGAGGTACGAGCAGTACTTC. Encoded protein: CASSGSARYEQYF.